The sample holds one count of the clone carrying this TCR beta chain. Here immunoSEQ multiplex PCR was the method, and the copy in TCRdb shows in-frame clones only, minus some. The sample includes about 57,000 clones, about nine tenths of them seen just once. The sample originates from a study of T cell changes during pregnancy in multiple sclerosis. Germline trimming cut 6 bases from V and 8 bases from J; bases unmatched to any gene: 3. The CDR3 length is 14 residues. Germline V CDR1 and CDR2: MDHEN, SYDVKM. The chain carries TRBV28 and TRBJ2-2; 13 positions agree with TRBD2. The sequenced sample was peripheral blood, obtained in the first trimester of pregnancy. This receptor was taken from a female donor in good health, enrolled as a control in a pregnancy study. The CDR3 sequence is CASRTSGRSGELFF. CDR3 nucleotides: TGTGCCAGCAGGACTAGCGGGAGGTCGGGGGAGCTGTTTTTT.